This paragraph covers one T cell receptor (beta chain) sequence. What it recognizes is unknown. PCR used 60 Vbeta primers and 13 Jbeta primers. Only in-frame clones appear in the TCRdb table, and some are missing; sequencing was by immunoSEQ multiplex PCR. The repertoire holds a few hundred thousand clones, approximately 79% seen once, with around 1.8% in the top ten. The sample originates from a study of cytomegalovirus exposure and HLA in healthy donors. Broader study findings: By HLA locus, TCR association rates varied in a later analysis, with DRB1 showing the most and HLA-C the fewest. In most subjects, TCR beta sequences reportedly gave accurate predictions of HLA-A and HLA-B alleles.

Germline assignment: CDR1 SGHTA and CDR2 FQGTGA. CDR3 length equals 16 residues. V shed 1 base and J 0 bases; nucleotides not matched to a gene: 4. The sequence came from a man between 18 and 35 years old in good health and CMV-seronegative. The rearrangement uses TRBV7-3 and TRBJ2-7, with 9 bases aligning to TRBD2. Input material: PBMCs. The CDR3 sequence is CASSLSLAGPSYEQYF. The CDR3 region has the DNA TGTGCCAGCAGCTTAAGTCTAGCGGGGCCCTCCTACGAGCAGTACTTC.